This T cell receptor beta chain was identified during a study of spatial heterogeneity in lung cancer. Each CDR3 protein gets one entry after TCRdb re-called the 5' RACE reads with MiXCR. The sample records about 29,000 distinct CDR3 sequences, about 10% being singletons. The time point: blood at routine non-recurrence follow-up after resection. The CDR3 runs to 14 residues. Trimming pared 2 bases from V and 5 bases from J, leaving 10 bases between. From germline, CDR1 is SGHTA and CDR2 FQGNSA. The J gene is TRBJ2-1, the V gene TRBV7-2, with D possibly being TRBD2 (6 bases). The input for sequencing was PBMCs, taken at follow-up. This clonotype was obtained from a female donor with early-stage non-small cell lung cancer. CDR3 residues: CASSLPPSDNEQFF. CDR3 nucleotides: TGTGCCAGCAGCTTACCCCCTAGCGACAATGAGCAGTTCTTC.